These T cell receptor beta chains were read from a single sample in a study of cytomegalovirus exposure and HLA in healthy donors. Produced via immunoSEQ multiplex PCR; TCRdb's table is partial and in-frame only. The sample yields 100,000 to 150,000 clones, about four fifths seen once. Sequencing input: PBMCs. Receptor source: a man younger than 30 in good health and CMV-seronegative. Each CDR3 is given with its conserved first and last residue. Each record gives: D gene, CDR3 length, J gene, V gene, clone size, CDR3 DNA, CDR3 protein. D genes are given only for firm matches. Where a row states a size, it is once, few, many or the class of an expanded clone; other rows omit it.

d_gene: NA
len: 15
j_gene: TRBJ1-4
v_gene: TRBV6-5
abundance: NA
CDR3nt: TGTGCCAGCAGTTCAAACCAGGGGTTTAATGAAAAACTGTTTTTT
CDR3aa: CASSSNQGFNEKLFF

d_gene: TRBD2
len: 15
j_gene: TRBJ2-1
v_gene: TRBV7-3
abundance: NA
CDR3nt: TGTGCCAGCAGCTCACTAGCGGGGGGCTACAATGAGCAGTTCTTC
CDR3aa: CASSSLAGGYNEQFF

d_gene: NA
len: 14
j_gene: TRBJ2-5
v_gene: TRBV6-5
abundance: NA
CDR3nt: TGTGCCAGCAGCCGGACAGAAAAGGGGGAGACCCAGTACTTC
CDR3aa: CASSRTEKGETQYF

d_gene: NA
len: 15
j_gene: TRBJ1-3
v_gene: TRBV2
abundance: once
CDR3nt: TGTGCCAGCAGTGAAGTCAAGGGGCTCGGAAACACCATATATTTT
CDR3aa: CASSEVKGLGNTIYF

d_gene: TRBD1
len: 14
j_gene: TRBJ2-5
v_gene: TRBV7-2
abundance: NA
CDR3nt: TGTGCCAGCAGCCAGGGACAGCTTCAAGAGACCCAGTACTTC
CDR3aa: CASSQGQLQETQYF

d_gene: NA
len: 16
j_gene: TRBJ2-2
v_gene: TRBV11-3
abundance: NA
CDR3nt: TGTGCCAGCAGCTTAACATGGGGCAAGGGCACCGGGGAGCTGTTTTTT
CDR3aa: CASSLTWGKGTGELFF

d_gene: TRBD2
len: 15
j_gene: TRBJ2-3
v_gene: TRBV18
abundance: NA
CDR3nt: TGTGCCAGCTCACGACGGACTAGCGAGACAGATACGCAGTATTTT
CDR3aa: CASSRRTSETDTQYF

d_gene: NA
len: 10
j_gene: TRBJ2-2
v_gene: TRBV28
abundance: few
CDR3nt: TGTGCCACCTCTACCGGGGAGCTGTTTTTT
CDR3aa: CATSTGELFF

d_gene: TRBD2
len: 18
j_gene: TRBJ2-2
v_gene: TRBV9
abundance: NA
CDR3nt: TGTGCCAGCAGCTTCAGACCGGGACTAGCGGCGAACACCGGGGAGCTGTTTTTT
CDR3aa: CASSFRPGLAANTGELFF

d_gene: TRBD1
len: 14
j_gene: TRBJ2-7
v_gene: TRBV19
abundance: NA
CDR3nt: TGTGCCAGTACTCCGGGACAGGGCGCCTACGAGCAGTACTTC
CDR3aa: CASTPGQGAYEQYF

d_gene: TRBD2
len: 13
j_gene: TRBJ2-7
v_gene: TRBV28
abundance: NA
CDR3nt: TGTGCCTGCGGGGGGTTCGGGGGATACGAGCAGTACTTC
CDR3aa: CACGGFGGYEQYF

d_gene: TRBD1
len: 19
j_gene: TRBJ2-6
v_gene: TRBV7-3
abundance: once
CDR3nt: TGTGCCAGCAGCTGGGGACAGGGTACCTCCATCTCTGGGGCCAACGTCCTGACTTTC
CDR3aa: CASSWGQGTSISGANVLTF

d_gene: TRBD1
len: 15
j_gene: TRBJ1-6
v_gene: TRBV5-1
abundance: NA
CDR3nt: TGCGCCAGCAGCTTGGGGGACAGGGGAGATTCACCCCTCCACTTT
CDR3aa: CASSLGDRGDSPLHF

d_gene: NA
len: 12
j_gene: TRBJ2-1
v_gene: TRBV19
abundance: NA
CDR3nt: TGTGCCAGTAGTGTCCAGGGGTGGGAGCAGTTCTTC
CDR3aa: CASSVQGWEQFF

d_gene: TRBD2
len: 20
j_gene: TRBJ2-3
v_gene: TRBV4-2
abundance: NA
CDR3nt: TGTGCCAGCAGCCTGACGAGGGGGGGTGCCAGCGGGGGGCTCACAGATACGCAGTATTTT
CDR3aa: CASSLTRGGASGGLTDTQYF

d_gene: TRBD1
len: 17
j_gene: TRBJ2-6
v_gene: TRBV7-3
abundance: NA
CDR3nt: TGTGCCAGCAGCGTACAGGGGGCTCTCTCTGGGGCCAACGTCCTGACTTTC
CDR3aa: CASSVQGALSGANVLTF

d_gene: TRBD1
len: 14
j_gene: TRBJ2-7
v_gene: TRBV2
abundance: NA
CDR3nt: TGTGCCAGCCGACAGGGACAGGGATTCCACGAGCAGTACTTC
CDR3aa: CASRQGQGFHEQYF

d_gene: TRBD1
len: 14
j_gene: TRBJ1-2
v_gene: TRBV6-6
abundance: few
CDR3nt: TGTGCCAGCAGACAGGACAGGGTAGGCTATGGCTACACCTTC
CDR3aa: CASRQDRVGYGYTF

d_gene: NA
len: 16
j_gene: TRBJ2-2
v_gene: TRBV19
abundance: NA
CDR3nt: TGTGCCAGTAGTATAAATATACTGGGGGGCACCGGGGAGCTGTTTTTT
CDR3aa: CASSINILGGTGELFF

d_gene: TRBD1
len: 17
j_gene: TRBJ2-2
v_gene: TRBV4-3
abundance: NA
CDR3nt: TGCGCCAGCAGCCAAGAGGTGGGGACAGGTTCAGTGGGGGAGCTGTTTTTT
CDR3aa: CASSQEVGTGSVGELFF

d_gene: NA
len: 13
j_gene: TRBJ2-3
v_gene: TRBV11-2
abundance: NA
CDR3nt: TGTGCCAGCAGCTTTTCCCCGACAGATACGCAGTATTTT
CDR3aa: CASSFSPTDTQYF

d_gene: NA
len: 12
j_gene: TRBJ1-2
v_gene: TRBV5-1
abundance: few
CDR3nt: TGCGCCAGCGTCGACAGCCTCGGAGGCTACACCTTC
CDR3aa: CASVDSLGGYTF

d_gene: NA
len: 15
j_gene: TRBJ1-2
v_gene: TRBV4-3
abundance: few
CDR3nt: TGCGCCAGCAGCCAAGATCCAGGATCTAACTATGGCTACACCTTC
CDR3aa: CASSQDPGSNYGYTF

d_gene: NA
len: 15
j_gene: TRBJ1-3
v_gene: TRBV19
abundance: NA
CDR3nt: TGTGCCACCACATCCTGGGAGGGTTTTGGAAACACCATATATTTT
CDR3aa: CATTSWEGFGNTIYF

d_gene: NA
len: 16
j_gene: TRBJ1-1
v_gene: TRBV7-9
abundance: NA
CDR3nt: TGTGCCAGCAGCCCCCAACAGACCGTAATGAACACTGAAGCTTTCTTT
CDR3aa: CASSPQQTVMNTEAFF

d_gene: TRBD1
len: 15
j_gene: TRBJ1-5
v_gene: TRBV2
abundance: NA
CDR3nt: TGTGCCAGCAGTAACAGGGGGCAGGTCAATCAGCCCCAGCATTTT
CDR3aa: CASSNRGQVNQPQHF

d_gene: NA
len: 14
j_gene: TRBJ2-2
v_gene: TRBV18
abundance: NA
CDR3nt: TGTGCCAGCTCACTACTTGACAGGCACGGGGAGCTGTTTTTT
CDR3aa: CASSLLDRHGELFF

d_gene: TRBD1
len: 17
j_gene: TRBJ1-1
v_gene: TRBV7-2
abundance: NA
CDR3nt: TGTGCCAGCAGGCTAGTAGGAACAGGGGGTGTGAACACTGAAGCTTTCTTT
CDR3aa: CASRLVGTGGVNTEAFF

d_gene: NA
len: 13
j_gene: TRBJ1-1
v_gene: TRBV6-5
abundance: NA
CDR3nt: TGTGCCAGCAGTTACCTGCGAAACACTGAAGCTTTCTTT
CDR3aa: CASSYLRNTEAFF

d_gene: NA
len: 14
j_gene: TRBJ2-3
v_gene: TRBV7-2
abundance: NA
CDR3nt: TGTGCCAGCAGCCTCCGGACTGGGTCCGATACGCAGTATTTT
CDR3aa: CASSLRTGSDTQYF

d_gene: NA
len: 16
j_gene: TRBJ1-4
v_gene: TRBV11-2
abundance: NA
CDR3nt: TGTGCCAGCAGCTTAAGGGGGTGGATGACTAATGAAAAACTGTTTTTT
CDR3aa: CASSLRGWMTNEKLFF

d_gene: TRBD1
len: 13
j_gene: TRBJ1-2
v_gene: TRBV6-5
abundance: few
CDR3nt: TGTGCCAGCAGCACTACAGGGGTTCATGGCTACACCTTC
CDR3aa: CASSTTGVHGYTF

d_gene: TRBD1
len: 12
j_gene: TRBJ2-7
v_gene: TRBV18
abundance: few
CDR3nt: TGTGCCAGCTCATCGACAGGGGACGAGCAGTACTTC
CDR3aa: CASSSTGDEQYF

d_gene: NA
len: 11
j_gene: TRBJ1-1
v_gene: TRBV6-5
abundance: NA
CDR3nt: TGTGCTTCGACAGGGAACACTGAAGCTTTCTTT
CDR3aa: CASTGNTEAFF

d_gene: NA
len: 12
j_gene: TRBJ2-7
v_gene: TRBV5-5
abundance: NA
CDR3nt: TGTGCCAGCAGCTTCGGAGCGTACGAGCAGTACTTC
CDR3aa: CASSFGAYEQYF

d_gene: NA
len: 13
j_gene: TRBJ1-3
v_gene: TRBV19
abundance: NA
CDR3nt: TGTGCCAGTAGAGAAGGGGGGGTCAACGCCATATATTTT
CDR3aa: CASREGGVNAIYF

d_gene: NA
len: 15
j_gene: TRBJ1-4
v_gene: TRBV4-3
abundance: NA
CDR3nt: TGCGCCAGCAGCGAAGAGGCGGGGATGTATGAAAAACTGTTTTTT
CDR3aa: CASSEEAGMYEKLFF

d_gene: NA
len: 11
j_gene: TRBJ2-7
v_gene: TRBV6-6
abundance: NA
CDR3nt: TGTGCCAGCAGTTATGGCGGCGAGCAGTACTTC
CDR3aa: CASSYGGEQYF

d_gene: TRBD1
len: 16
j_gene: TRBJ2-1
v_gene: TRBV7-9
abundance: NA
CDR3nt: TGTGCCAGCAGCCCCCGACAGGGGACGAGGGACAATGAGCAGTTCTTC
CDR3aa: CASSPRQGTRDNEQFF

d_gene: TRBD1
len: 15
j_gene: TRBJ1-1
v_gene: TRBV6-5
abundance: NA
CDR3nt: TGTGCCAGCAGTCGAAAAGGGACAGCAAGCGCTGAAGCTTTCTTT
CDR3aa: CASSRKGTASAEAFF